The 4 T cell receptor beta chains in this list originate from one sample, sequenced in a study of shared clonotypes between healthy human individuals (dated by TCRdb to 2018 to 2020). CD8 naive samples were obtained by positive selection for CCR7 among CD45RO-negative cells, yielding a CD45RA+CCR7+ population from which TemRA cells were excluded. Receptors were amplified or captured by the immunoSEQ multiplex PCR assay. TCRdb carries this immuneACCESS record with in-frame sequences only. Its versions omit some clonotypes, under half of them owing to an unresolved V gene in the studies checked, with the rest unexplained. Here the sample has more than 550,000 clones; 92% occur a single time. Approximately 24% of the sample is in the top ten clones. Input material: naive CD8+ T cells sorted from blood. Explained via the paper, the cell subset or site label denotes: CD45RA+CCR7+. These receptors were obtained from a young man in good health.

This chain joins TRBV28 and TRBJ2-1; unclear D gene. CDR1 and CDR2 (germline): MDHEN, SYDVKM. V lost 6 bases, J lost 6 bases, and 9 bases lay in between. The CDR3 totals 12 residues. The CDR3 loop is CASSLPLNEQFF. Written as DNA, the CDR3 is TGTGCCAGCAGCCTACCCCTCAATGAGCAGTTCTTC.

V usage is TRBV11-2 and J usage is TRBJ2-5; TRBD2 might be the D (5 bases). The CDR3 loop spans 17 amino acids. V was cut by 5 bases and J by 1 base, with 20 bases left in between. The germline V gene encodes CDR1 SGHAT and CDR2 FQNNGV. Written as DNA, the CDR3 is TGTGCCAGCAGCAGCCTTGCGGGCCGGTACAGCCAAGAGACCCAGTACTTC. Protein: CASSSLAGRYSQETQYF.

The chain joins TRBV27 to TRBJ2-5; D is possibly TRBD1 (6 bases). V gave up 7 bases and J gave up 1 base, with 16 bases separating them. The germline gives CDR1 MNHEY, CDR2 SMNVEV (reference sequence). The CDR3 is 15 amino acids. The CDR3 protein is CASKLWTARQETQYF. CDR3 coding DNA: TGTGCCAGCAAACTTTGGACAGCCCGCCAAGAGACCCAGTACTTC.

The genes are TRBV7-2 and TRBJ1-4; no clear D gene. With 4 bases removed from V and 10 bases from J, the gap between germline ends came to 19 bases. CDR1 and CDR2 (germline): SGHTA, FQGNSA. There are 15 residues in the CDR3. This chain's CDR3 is CASSSNPGGSGKLFF. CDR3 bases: TGTGCCAGCAGCTCAAATCCGGGTGGGTCCGGAAAACTGTTTTTT.